Following are 25 T cell receptor beta chains from one sample sequenced in a study of T cells in Graves' hyperthyroidism and ophthalmopathy. TCR beta CDR3 sequences were amplified from RNA transcripts. The HTBI primer set was used in a first-round RT-PCR of the TCR CDR3. TCRdb fed the multiplex PCR reads into MiXCR, producing one record per CDR3 protein. The sample consists of roughly 170,000 distinct CDR3 sequences, about 9% of them appearing once. The specimen sequenced was blood. The receptors come from a woman younger than 30 with Graves' hyperthyroidism that later progressed to Graves' ophthalmopathy.

This clonotype came up many times. The genes are TRBV20-1 and TRBJ1-5, with 11 nucleotides matching TRBD1. CDR3 length equals 14 residues. Germline CDR1 reads DFQATT; CDR2 reads SNEGSKA (reference sequence). CDR3 DNA sequence: TGCAGCTACGGACAGGGGGCGGTCAATCAGCCCCAGCATTTT. It encodes CSYGQGAVNQPQHF.

V usage is TRBV5-4 and J usage is TRBJ2-7; 16 bases align to TRBD2. Germline V gene data show CDR1 as SGHNT and CDR2 as YYREEE (reference sequence). With 4 bases clipped from V and 2 bases from J, the junction kept 6 bases outside the gene matches. This CDR3 region has 17 residues. For the CDR3, the DNA is TGTGCCAGCAGCCAGGGACTAGCGGGAGGGGACCCCTACGAGCAGTACTTC. This translates into CASSQGLAGGDPYEQYF.

This clonotype was seen only a few times. CDR3 loop: CAWSVSGTHYGYTF. CDR3 DNA: TGTGCCTGGAGTGTATCAGGGACCCATTATGGCTACACCTTC. J is TRBJ1-2 and V is TRBV30; D is perhaps TRBD1 (5 bases). Looked up from germline, CDR1 is GTSNPN and CDR2 is SVGIG (reference sequence). The CDR3 is 14 residues long. Trimming removed 0 bases at V and 5 bases at J, with 13 bases between.

The chain uses TRBV7-6 and TRBJ2-5, with a weak D call TRBD2 (5 bases). Looked up from germline, CDR1 is SGHVS and CDR2 is FNYEAQ. The V end lost 0 bases, the J end lost 0 bases, and 14 bases lay between the germline ends. The CDR3 is 17 residues long. CDR3 loop: CASSLASPSRYQETQYF. CDR3 nucleotide sequence: TGTGCCAGCAGCTTAGCATCCCCTAGCCGATACCAAGAGACCCAGTACTTC.

At least ten counts were recorded for this clonotype. The chain uses TRBV5-1 and TRBJ2-1; 12 bases match TRBD1. Per germline, CDR1 SGHRS and CDR2 YFSETQ. The CDR3 has 19 amino acids. After removal of 0 bases from V and 0 bases from J, the junction contained 7 bases not matched to a gene. CDR3 loop: CASSLEGQGARSSYNEQFF. CDR3 sequence (DNA): TGCGCCAGCAGCTTGGAGGGACAGGGGGCGCGAAGCTCCTACAATGAGCAGTTCTTC. Supplemented by reference TRBV5-1 and TRBJ2-1, the full variable domain reads KAGVTQTPRYLIKTRGQQVTLSCSPISGHRSVSWYQQTPGQGLQFLFEYFSETQRNKGNFPGRFSGRQFSNSRSEMNVSTLELGDSALYLCASSLEGQGARSSYNEQFFGPGTRLTVL.

This clonotype has at least ten counts. The gene calls are TRBV28 and TRBJ2-2, with 9 bases that match TRBD1. V lost 5 bases and J lost 3; bases outside the gene matches: 4. CDR1 is MDHEN, CDR2 SYDVKM, per germline. The length of the CDR3 is 15 residues. This chain's CDR3 is CASSPGQGHTGELFF. The CDR3 DNA sequence: TGTGCCAGCAGTCCCGGACAGGGGCACACCGGGGAGCTGTTTTTT.

This clonotype occurred many times. The V and J genes are TRBV20-1 and TRBJ1-1, with 7 bases lining up with TRBD1. Germline V gene sequence: CDR1 DFQATT, CDR2 SNEGSKA (reference sequence). After removal of 5 bases from V and 5 bases from J, the junction contained 8 bases not matched to a gene. There are 13 residues in the CDR3. DNA of the CDR3: TGCAGTGCTTCCATAGACAGGGTAACTGAAGCTTTCTTT. Translation gives CSASIDRVTEAFF.

This clonotype was seen many times. Written as DNA, the CDR3 is TGCAGTGCTAGACACACAAGAACAGGGGAAGGGGCCAAAAACATTCAGTACTTC. Its translation is CSARHTRTGEGAKNIQYF. This chain links TRBV20-1 with TRBJ2-4; 7 bases agree with TRBD1. V dropped 2 bases and J dropped 1; count of bases not matched to a gene: 14. Germline-derived CDR1 and CDR2 are DFQATT and SNEGSKA (reference sequence). This CDR3 comprises 18 residues.

This clonotype occurred many times. This chain links TRBV6-2 or TRBV6-3 with TRBJ1-5, with D unclear. The V gene's germline CDR1 is MNHEY and CDR2 SVGEGT. The CDR3 is 16 residues long. V was cut by 4 bases and J by 0 bases, with 13 bases left in between. The CDR3 loop reads CASSSTDGYSNQPQHF. The CDR3 region has the DNA TGTGCCAGCAGTTCCACGGACGGATATAGCAATCAGCCCCAGCATTTT.

This clonotype was seen at least ten times. The rearrangement links TRBV4-1 to TRBJ2-7; 8 bases are a match to TRBD2. V lost 3 bases and J lost 2; bases outside the gene matches: 9. CDR1 MGHRA and CDR2 YSYEKL come from the germline V gene. The CDR3 runs 16 residues. As DNA, the CDR3 is TGCGCCAGCAGCCAGCTCACAGGACTAGCCGCCTACGAGCAGTACTTC. Residues: CASSQLTGLAAYEQYF.

This clonotype has ten or more counts. The CDR3 spells CASSKPGNTEAFF. In DNA form, the CDR3 reads TGTGCCAGCAGCAAACCCGGAAACACTGAAGCTTTCTTT. The chain employs TRBV11-2 and TRBJ1-1; no firm D call. V shed 5 bases and J shed 2 bases, with 9 bases lying between them. Germline CDR1 is SGHAT and CDR2 is FQNNGV. The CDR3 spans 13 residues.

The rearrangement uses TRBV10-3 and TRBJ1-4, with no clear D. Trimming removed 0 bases at V and 0 bases at J, with 8 bases between. Germline CDR1 and CDR2: ENHRY and SYGVKD. The CDR3 runs to 16 residues. The CDR3 spells CAISESGKSTNEKLFF. The CDR3 nucleotides read TGTGCCATCAGTGAGTCGGGGAAATCAACTAATGAAAAACTGTTTTTT.

The sample holds many counts of this clonotype. The genes are TRBV12-3 or TRBV12-4 and TRBJ2-7; TRBD2 matches 10 bases. V was clipped by 6 bases and J by 3 bases; unmatched bases: 11. The CDR3 runs 16 residues. The CDR3 DNA sequence: TGTGCCAGCAGCCCGGCTAGCGGGGGAGATTACTACGAGCAGTACTTC. Its protein is CASSPASGGDYYEQYF.

At least ten counts were recorded for this clonotype. This chain connects TRBV28 to TRBJ1-5; unclear D gene. V shed 1 base and J shed 0 bases, with 10 bases lying between them. The CDR3 totals 16 residues. Per germline, CDR1 MDHEN and CDR2 SYDVKM. This CDR3 is CASSLLVRVSNQPQHF. The CDR3 coding sequence is TGTGCCAGCAGTTTATTAGTGCGGGTTAGCAATCAGCCCCAGCATTTT.

This clonotype was counted at least ten times. The chain is built from TRBV19 and TRBJ1-1, with a tentative D call TRBD1 (5 bases). Germline CDR1 is LNHDA and CDR2 is SQIVND (reference sequence). V lost 1 base and J 10 bases, leaving 10 bases between the germline ends. This CDR3 is 12 amino acids long. CDR3 residues: CASSIGGDAAFF. The DNA for the CDR3 is TGTGCCAGTAGTATAGGGGGGGATGCAGCTTTCTTT.

This clonotype was seen at least ten times. This chain uses TRBV2 with TRBJ2-3; D may match TRBD1 or TRBD2 (6 bases each). V shed 9 bases and J shed 0 bases, with 19 bases lying between them. The CDR3 consists of 16 residues. Per the germline V gene, CDR1 is SNHLY and CDR2 is FYNNEI. The CDR3 DNA reads as TGTGCCAGAAATTTTTGGAGGGGACAAAGCACAGATACGCAGTATTTT. It encodes CARNFWRGQSTDTQYF.

On this clonotype itself: This sequence may be a read error, since a much larger clone differs from it by one base. The chain uses TRBV5-1 and TRBJ2-5, with D uncertain. Germline V gene lookup returns CDR1 SGHRS and CDR2 YFSETQ. The CDR3 extends over 11 amino acids. CDR3 DNA: TGCACCAGCAGCTCTCAAGAGACCCAGTACTTC. It yields the protein CTSSSQETQYF.

This clonotype has only a few counts. This chain joins TRBV10-3 and TRBJ2-1; 9 nucleotides align to TRBD2. The V gene's germline CDR1 is ENHRY and CDR2 SYGVKD. V lost 3 bases to trimming and J lost 0 bases; unmatched junction nucleotides: 12. CDR3 length: 19 amino acids. Here the CDR3 reads CAISDLRRGGSSSYNEQFF. The CDR3 coding sequence is TGTGCCATCAGTGATCTAAGGCGGGGGGGATCAAGCTCCTACAATGAGCAGTTCTTC.

This clonotype was seen ten or more times. J is TRBJ2-7 and V is TRBV28; 11 positions agree with TRBD1. CDR3 length: 14 amino acids. Unmatched junction bases numbered 12, after V lost 10 bases and J lost 7 bases. Germline values: CDR1 MDHEN, CDR2 SYDVKM. CDR3 DNA sequence: TGTGCCACCCAAACCCCGGGACAGGGGGAAGAGCAGTACTTC. This codes for CATQTPGQGEEQYF.

This clonotype has at least ten counts. The CDR3 nucleotides read TGTGCCAGCAGTGAAGCGAGAACCTGGTGGGATAATCAGCCCCAGCATTTT. Translation gives CASSEARTWWDNQPQHF. The chain recombines TRBV6-1 with TRBJ1-5; D remains unclear. The CDR3 runs to 17 residues. Trimming stripped 0 bases from V and 4 bases from J, with 16 bases between. Germline CDR1 reads MNHNS; CDR2 reads SASEGT.

This chain uses TRBV12-3 or TRBV12-4 with TRBJ2-1, with TRBD2 matching 7 bases. The CDR3 runs 17 residues. J was trimmed by 7 bases and V by 5 bases; bases with no gene match: 17. CDR3 sequence: CASSPGRTRGNRNEQFF. As DNA, the CDR3 is TGTGCCAGCAGTCCCGGGCGGACTAGAGGGAATAGGAATGAGCAGTTCTTC.

This clonotype appeared many times. The rearrangement links TRBV30 to TRBJ2-2; TRBD2 might be the D (5 bases). Germline V gene lookup returns CDR1 GTSNPN and CDR2 SVGIG (reference sequence). Deletions cut 1 base from V and 8 bases from J, with 5 bases between. The CDR3 consists of 11 residues. In DNA, the CDR3 is TGTGCCTGGAGTGCGGGAGGGGAGCTGTTTTTT. This gives the protein CAWSAGGELFF. Filled out from reference TRBV30 and TRBJ2-2, the complete variable domain reads SQTIHQWPATLVQPVGSPLSLECTVEGTSNPNLYWYRQAAGRGLQLLFYSVGIGQISSEVPQNLSASRPQDRQFILSSKKLLLSDSGFYLCAWSAGGELFFGEGSRLTVL.

V and J are TRBV18 and TRBJ2-7; TRBD2 agrees at 13 bases. The CDR3 consists of 17 residues. Germline loops: CDR1 KGHSH, CDR2 LQKENI. The trim removed 2 bases at V and 2 bases at J, leaving 6 bases unmatched. CDR3 protein: CASSPRTSGGLTYEQYF. DNA of the CDR3: TGTGCCAGCTCACCAAGGACTAGCGGGGGCCTAACCTACGAGCAGTACTTC.

This clonotype occurred many times. The rearrangement uses TRBV19 and TRBJ2-2; the match to TRBD2 covers 7 bases. The germline CDR1 and CDR2 sequences are LNHDA and SQIVND (reference sequence). V gave up 6 bases and J gave up 0 bases; unmatched junction bases: 4. The CDR3 sequence is 15 residues long. The DNA for the CDR3 is TGTGCCAGTAGACATGGACTAGCGAACACCGGGGAGCTGTTTTTT. It codes for CASRHGLANTGELFF.

Many counts were recorded for this clonotype. This chain joins TRBV13 and TRBJ1-1; D might be TRBD1 (6 bases). V shed 1 base and J shed 4 bases, with 10 bases lying between them. CDR1 and CDR2 from the germline V gene are PRHDT and FYEKMQ (reference sequence). The CDR3 runs to 14 residues. The CDR3 is CASSLVQGSTEAFF. The CDR3 DNA is TGTGCCAGCAGCTTAGTTCAGGGGAGCACTGAAGCTTTCTTT.